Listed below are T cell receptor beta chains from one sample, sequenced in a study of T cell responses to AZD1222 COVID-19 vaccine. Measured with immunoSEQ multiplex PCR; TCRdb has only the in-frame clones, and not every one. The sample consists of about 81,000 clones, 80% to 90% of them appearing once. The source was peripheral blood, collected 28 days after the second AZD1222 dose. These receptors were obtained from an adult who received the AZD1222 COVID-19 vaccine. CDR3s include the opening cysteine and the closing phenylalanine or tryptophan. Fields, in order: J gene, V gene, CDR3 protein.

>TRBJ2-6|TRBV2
CASSDISGANVLTF
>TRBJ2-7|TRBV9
CASSASGTGIYEQYF
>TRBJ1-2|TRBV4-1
CASSQVGVGYGYTF
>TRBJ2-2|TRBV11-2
CASSLQRGSNTGELFF
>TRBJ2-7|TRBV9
CASSVDGPYEQYF
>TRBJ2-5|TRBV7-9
CASSSPPGREEEETQYF
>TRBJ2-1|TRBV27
CASSLLTSGSHNEQFF
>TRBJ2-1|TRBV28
CASSTQLRQGKFF
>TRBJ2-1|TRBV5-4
CASSSKFGASGTHSYNEQFF
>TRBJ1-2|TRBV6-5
CASRPGTGGNYGYTF
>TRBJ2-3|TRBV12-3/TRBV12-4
CASSLADTQYF
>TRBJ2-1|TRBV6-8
CASWTGSYNEQFF
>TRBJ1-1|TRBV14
CASSLRTGNTEAFF
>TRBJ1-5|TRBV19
CASSSGRQPQHF
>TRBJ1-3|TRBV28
CASSLGLISGNTIYF
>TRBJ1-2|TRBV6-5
CASLKSGTANYGYTF
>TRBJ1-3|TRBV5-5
CASSVDGNTIYF
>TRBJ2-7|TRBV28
CPPTRGGGGSRNEQYF
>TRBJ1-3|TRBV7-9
CASSVSSGNTIYF
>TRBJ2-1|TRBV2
CASSVRSDNEQFF
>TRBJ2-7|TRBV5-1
CASSPRTSGSSYEQYF